This T cell receptor (beta chain) comes out of a study of regulatory T cells in long-lasting Graves disease. To make TCR beta libraries, researchers used iRepertoire HTBI primers and Arm-PCR of CDR3 regions. Each CDR3 protein is one row after TCRdb ran MiXCR on the multiplex PCR reads. Of about 560,000 distinct CDR3 sequences listed, 15% to 20% are singletons. The time point is: newly diagnosed GD, antithyroid drugs for less than 3 months. Construction of the TCR library relied on RNA isolated from PBMCs. Germline CDR1 SGHAT, CDR2 FQNNGV. This CDR3 comprises 15 residues. V dropped 6 bases and J dropped 11; count of bases not matched to a gene: 11. These data also featured in a second study, about T cells in Graves' hyperthyroidism and ophthalmopathy. This second report adds: A 13 V-J model separated ophthalmopathy from stable hyperthyroidism.

The sequence derives from a man between 18 and 35 years old with Graves disease. The sample in question was peripheral blood mononuclear cells (PBMCs), obtained at new diagnosis, from a patient treated with antithyroid drugs. The chain has TRBV11-2 and TRBJ1-4, with 11 bases fitting TRBD1. The CDR3 sequence is CASRRTGGGVGKLFF. CDR3 sequence (DNA): TGTGCCAGCAGGCGGACAGGGGGCGGGGTGGGTAAACTGTTTTTT. Using reference TRBV11-2 and TRBJ1-4 for the parts outside the CDR3, the full variable domain is EAGVAQSPRYKIIEKRQSVAFWCNPISGHATLYWYQQILGQGPKLLIQFQNNGVVDDSQLPKDRFSAERLKGVDSTLKIQPAKLEDSAVYLCASRRTGGGVGKLFFGSGTQLSVL.